The rows below give T cell receptor beta chains drawn from one sample of a study of shared clonotypes between healthy human individuals. Repertoires were generated with immunoSEQ multiplex PCR, while TCRdb's copy carries only in-frame clones and drops some. The top ten hold roughly 0.62% of the sample, which has more than 900,000 clones, about four fifths seen once. The sequencing sample was made of memory CD4+ T cells from PBMCs. The receptors shown here come from a man aged 18-30 years in good health. Some clones in this sample may be carry-over from other donors' samples. Each CDR3 is given with its conserved first and last residue. Fields, in order: V gene, clone size, D gene, J gene, CDR3 protein, CDR3 DNA. A D gene is named only where the DNA matches it firmly. The size of a clone is reported for some rows only, either as once, few or many, or as a class for expanded clones.

TRBV29-1	few	NA	TRBJ2-7	CSVEDLLHEQYF	TGCAGCGTTGAAGATCTTCTCCACGAGCAGTACTTC
TRBV7-7	NA	NA	TRBJ1-5	CASSSPEGVGLQHF	TGTGCCAGCAGCTCACCCGAGGGGGTGGGACTCCAGCATTTT
TRBV7-2	NA	TRBD1	TRBJ1-5	CASSLRGQGGQPQHF	TGTGCCAGCAGCTTAAGGGGGCAGGGGGGGCAGCCCCAGCATTTT
TRBV11-3	once	TRBD1	TRBJ2-1	CASSSRQGYNEQFF	TGTGCCAGCAGCTCGAGACAGGGCTACAATGAGCAGTTCTTC
TRBV5-1	NA	NA	TRBJ2-1	CASSLGYRVNEQFF	TGCGCCAGCAGCTTAGGGTACAGGGTCAATGAGCAGTTCTTC
TRBV6-5	NA	NA	TRBJ2-1	CASSYSTRPSNEQFF	TGTGCCAGCAGTTACTCGACGCGGCCGTCCAATGAGCAGTTCTTC
TRBV7-6	few	NA	TRBJ2-3	CASSFRGDTQYF	TGTGCCAGCAGCTTCCGAGGGGATACGCAGTATTTT
TRBV7-9	NA	TRBD1	TRBJ2-3	CASSQGQGWDTDTQYF	TGTGCCAGCAGCCAAGGACAGGGGTGGGACACAGATACGCAGTATTTT
TRBV6-6	once	NA	TRBJ2-1	CASSARSSTLFNEQFF	TGTGCCAGCAGTGCCCGGTCCTCCACTCTTTTCAATGAGCAGTTCTTC
TRBV5-1	NA	NA	TRBJ2-2	CASSTDNTGELFF	TGCGCCAGCAGCACGGACAACACCGGGGAGCTGTTTTTT
TRBV2	few	NA	TRBJ2-7	CATRPTRTYEQYF	TGTGCCACCAGACCGACTAGAACCTACGAGCAGTACTTC
TRBV9	NA	TRBD2	TRBJ2-5	CASTPGLAHQETQYF	TGTGCCAGCACCCCCGGACTAGCCCACCAAGAGACCCAGTACTTC
TRBV10-3	few	TRBD1	TRBJ1-2	CAILGTGVNYGYTF	TGTGCCATCTTAGGGACAGGAGTTAACTATGGCTACACCTTC
TRBV6-5	NA	NA	TRBJ2-7	CASSYEGTRMAEQYF	TGTGCCAGCAGTTACGAGGGGACAAGGATGGCCGAGCAGTACTTC
TRBV6-6	NA	TRBD2	TRBJ2-5	CASSYGAGGEVETQYF	TGTGCCAGCAGTTACGGAGCGGGAGGTGAGGTAGAGACCCAGTACTTC
TRBV10-3	NA	TRBD1	TRBJ2-5	CAIRPGGTGGRETQYF	TGTGCCATCAGACCCGGCGGGACAGGGGGCAGAGAGACCCAGTACTTC
TRBV30	NA	NA	TRBJ2-7	CAWSFQAYEQYF	TGTGCCTGGAGTTTCCAGGCCTACGAGCAGTACTTC
TRBV7-2	NA	NA	TRBJ2-2	CASSSQGLAGELFF	TGTGCCAGCAGCTCTCAGGGGTTGGCCGGGGAGCTGTTTTTT
TRBV4-1	NA	NA	TRBJ2-1	CASRKGEGARRIDEQFF	TGCGCCAGCAGGAAGGGGGAGGGGGCGCGAAGGATAGATGAGCAGTTCTTC
TRBV19	NA	NA	TRBJ1-5	CASNIRDLDQPQHF	TGTGCCAGTAATATTCGGGATTTAGATCAGCCCCAGCATTTT
TRBV6-6	NA	NA	TRBJ2-3	CASSSGVRGTDTQYF	TGTGCCAGCAGTTCTGGGGTACGGGGAACAGATACGCAGTATTTT
TRBV19	NA	NA	TRBJ2-5	CASSRRGETQYF	TGTGCCAGTAGTAGACGTGGGGAGACCCAGTACTTC
TRBV7-6	few	TRBD2	TRBJ2-2	CASSSTSVVTGELFF	TGTGCCAGCAGCTCTACTAGCGTCGTCACCGGGGAGCTGTTTTTT
TRBV9	NA	NA	TRBJ1-5	CASSVVFGQGHLVDFLNQPQHF	TGTGCCAGCAGCGTAGTTTTCGGGCAGGGGCACCTCGTCGACTTTCTTAATCAGCCCCAGCATTTT
TRBV15	few	TRBD1	TRBJ1-5	CATSRGQGGNQPQHF	TGTGCCACCAGCAGGGGACAGGGAGGCAATCAGCCCCAGCATTTT
TRBV7-9	NA	NA	TRBJ2-1	CASSLGGQHGNEQFF	TGTGCCAGCAGCTTAGGCGGGCAGCATGGGAATGAGCAGTTCTTC
TRBV2	NA	NA	TRBJ2-7	CASTGDIYEQYF	TGTGCCAGCACGGGAGACATATACGAGCAGTACTTC
TRBV5-5	NA	TRBD2	TRBJ2-7	CASRVAGGPYEQYF	TGTGCCAGCAGGGTAGCGGGAGGGCCCTACGAGCAGTACTTC
TRBV6-5	NA	NA	TRBJ1-5	CASTSQRGQPQHF	TGTGCCAGCACCTCCCAACGGGGTCAGCCCCAGCATTTT
TRBV11-2	NA	TRBD1	TRBJ2-3	CASSLGTGGADTQYF	TGTGCCAGCAGCTTAGGAACAGGGGGCGCAGATACGCAGTATTTT
TRBV4-1	few	TRBD2	TRBJ2-1	CASSVRGREVNEQFF	TGCGCCAGCAGCGTCCGGGGGCGGGAGGTCAATGAGCAGTTCTTC
TRBV7-8	NA	NA	TRBJ2-7	CASSLLQGGEQYF	TGTGCCAGCAGCCTTCTACAGGGTGGCGAGCAGTACTTC
TRBV18	NA	TRBD2	TRBJ2-7	CASSQGEAGGLYEQYF	TGTGCCAGCTCACAAGGGGAAGCGGGAGGGCTCTACGAGCAGTACTTC
TRBV6-5	NA	NA	TRBJ2-2	CASSYSLGGELFF	TGTGCCAGCAGTTACTCCCTTGGCGGGGAGCTGTTTTTT
TRBV5-1	few	NA	TRBJ2-4	CASSLEGGTLAKDIQYF	TGCGCCAGCAGCTTGGAGGGCGGGACACTAGCCAAAGACATTCAGTACTTC
TRBV10-1	many	TRBD2	TRBJ2-5	CASSFSTSGPQETQYF	TGCGCCAGCAGCTTTAGCACTAGCGGGCCCCAAGAGACCCAGTACTTC
TRBV10-3	NA	TRBD2	TRBJ2-2	CAISETSANTGELFF	TGTGCCATCAGTGAGACTAGCGCGAACACCGGGGAGCTGTTTTTT
TRBV5-8	NA	NA	TRBJ1-5	CASSFGLISPQHF	TGTGCCAGCAGCTTTGGACTGATCTCGCCCCAGCATTTT
TRBV6-6	NA	TRBD1	TRBJ1-1	CASRDRTTEAFF	TGTGCCAGCAGGGACAGGACCACTGAAGCTTTCTTT
TRBV25-1	NA	NA	TRBJ1-3	CASSEGRANPGNTIYF	TGTGCCAGCAGTGAAGGCAGGGCAAATCCAGGAAACACCATATATTTT
TRBV5-1	NA	NA	TRBJ2-6	CASSLEGAKSSGANVLTF	TGCGCCAGCAGCTTGGAAGGGGCTAAAAGCTCTGGGGCCAACGTCCTGACTTTC